This T cell receptor beta chain comes out of a study of post-analysis software for immune sequencing data. Overall study context: Relapsing-remitting, secondary progressive and progressive-relapsing multiple sclerosis courses were included. Findings of the study overall: Multiple sclerosis patients had significantly lower normalized Chao1 diversity than controls.

The TCR beta cDNA libraries carried unique molecular identifiers. TCRdb reprocessed the PCR reads with MiXCR, giving one entry per CDR3 protein. In the table there are 700,000 to 900,000 distinct CDR3 sequences, under 60% of which are singletons. This clonotype turned up a few times. Its antigen is as yet unknown. The sample taken for sequencing was blood. This receptor was taken from a girl between 5 and 17 years old with multiple sclerosis.

In nucleotides, the CDR3 is TGTGCCAGCAGCCGCCTCGAAGAGACCCAGTACTTC. Translation gives CASSRLEETQYF. V usage is TRBV7-9 and J usage is TRBJ2-4; D is unclear. The J call may be wrong; the DNA end is better matched by TRBJ2-5. This CDR3 is 12 amino acids long. Germline CDR1 is SEHNR and CDR2 is FQNEAQ (reference sequence).